This paragraph reports one T cell receptor (beta chain). The antigen remains undetermined. The trim removed 5 bases at V and 13 bases at J, leaving 13 bases unmatched. Germline lookup yields CDR1 SGHNT and CDR2 YENEEA. CDR3 length: 15 amino acids. The entry originates in a study of cytomegalovirus exposure and HLA in healthy donors. Overall study findings and caveats: As a later analysis showed, several of the most significant clusters appeared to be linked to common viral pathogens.

A multiplex PCR was run with 60 Vbeta primers and 13 Jbeta primers. How the authors handled the data: Later, tens of millions of unique TCR beta chains were counted in an analysis, and roughly 11 million of them were shared. Clones were sequenced by immunoSEQ multiplex PCR, and TCRdb holds only the in-frame ones, with some missing. V, J and clone size are taken as reported in that table, and D and trimming were inferred from the DNA itself. The sample shows 200,000 to 250,000 clones, more than 75% of them seen only once. Sequencing was performed on PBMCs. This clonotype was sampled from a male donor in good health and CMV-seronegative. The rearrangement links TRBV11-3 to TRBJ2-1; TRBD2 matches 11 bases. For the CDR3, the DNA is TGTGCCAGCAGCCTAGGGAGCCGGGGACTAGCGGAACAGTTCTTC. Amino acids: CASSLGSRGLAEQFF. Using reference TRBV11-3 and TRBJ2-1 for the parts outside the CDR3, the full variable domain is EAGVVQSPRYKIIEKKQPVAFWCNPISGHNTLYWYLQNLGQGPELLIRYENEEAVDDSQLPKDRFSAERLKGVDSTLKIQPAELGDSAVYLCASSLGSRGLAEQFFGPGTRLTVL.